Listed here are 8 T cell receptor beta chains from one sample, sequenced in a study of STAT5B mutations in CD4+ large granular lymphocyte leukemia. TCRdb keeps only in-frame clones here, not all; method: immunoSEQ multiplex PCR. The repertoire holds more than 30,000 clones, with roughly 78% as singletons. Sequenced input: CD4+ T cells from blood buffy coats. These receptors were taken from a human donor in good health.

This chain joins TRBV1 and TRBJ2-3; TRBD2 is taken as the D call from the table, unchecked against the DNA. TRBV1 is flagged as a pseudogene. The CDR3 length is 19 residues. The CDR3 loop is CTSSQENVAGGRSGDTQYF. Here the CDR3 DNA reads TGCACCAGCAGCCAGGAAAACGTAGCGGGGGGTCGGAGCGGGGATACGCAGTATTTT.

The J gene is TRBJ2-5, the V gene TRBV7-2; D is possibly TRBD1 or TRBD2 (5 bases each). CDR3 size: 15 residues. Per the germline V gene, CDR1 is SGHTA and CDR2 is FQGNSA. Trimming shortened V by 3 bases and J by 3 bases, and 14 bases separated the two germline ends. The CDR3 nucleotides read TGTGCCAGCAGCTTTGGGACCAAAACTAAAGAGACCCAGTACTTC. Residues: CASSFGTKTKETQYF.

V usage is TRBV27 and J usage is TRBJ1-2; TRBD1 matches at 11 bases. Germline lookup yields CDR1 MNHEY and CDR2 SMNVEV (reference sequence). The CDR3 contains 13 residues. V was pared by 6 bases and J by 8 bases, with 5 bases of the junction left unmatched. This chain's CDR3 is CASRGTGGFGYTF. CDR3 sequence (DNA): TGTGCCAGCAGAGGGACAGGGGGATTCGGCTACACCTTC.

The V call is TRBV2, the J call TRBJ2-1, with 7 bases identical to TRBD1. The CDR3 totals 14 residues. CDR1 and CDR2 from the germline V gene are SNHLY and FYNNEI. The V and J ends lost 4 bases and 3 bases, in that order; junction bases with no gene match: 3. CDR3 region: CASSGQGDYNEQFF. In nucleotides, the CDR3 is TGTGCCAGCAGTGGGCAGGGGGACTACAATGAGCAGTTCTTC.

The V gene is TRBV28, the J gene TRBJ1-2; no definite D call. The ends were cut back, 5 bases at V and 1 base at J, with 8 bases in the middle. This CDR3 contains 13 residues. Germline lookup yields CDR1 MDHEN and CDR2 SYDVKM. The DNA for the CDR3 is TGTGCCAGCAGTAGGACGGATAACTATGGCTACACCTTC. Its translation: CASSRTDNYGYTF.

V and J are TRBV2 and TRBJ2-7; D perhaps matches TRBD1 (8 bases). With 7 bases removed from V and 5 bases from J, the gap between germline ends came to 18 bases. The CDR3 has 14 residues. Germline CDR1 is SNHLY and CDR2 is FYNNEI. For the CDR3, the DNA is TGTGCCAGCACTAGAGACAGGGGAGGGGACGAGCAGTACTTC. Amino acid sequence: CASTRDRGGDEQYF.

This clone was seen a few times. This chain connects TRBV6-1 to TRBJ1-6; D call uncertain. The CDR3 covers 14 residues. V dropped 6 bases and J dropped 6 bases, with 12 bases sitting between them. Per the germline V gene, CDR1 is MNHNS and CDR2 is SASEGT. CDR3 amino acids: CASRSGLSNSPLHF. As DNA, the CDR3 is TGTGCCAGCAGATCGGGCCTAAGTAATTCACCCCTCCACTTT.

This clone has a handful of counts. The DNA for the CDR3 is TGTGCCAGCAGCGTAGGGCCAGCGGGGGATTTGGAGACCCAGTACTTC. Encoded protein: CASSVGPAGDLETQYF. The chain has TRBV9 and TRBJ2-5, with 8 positions matching TRBD2. This CDR3 spans 16 amino acids. Germline V gene sequence: CDR1 SGDLS, CDR2 YYNGEE. V was clipped by 0 bases and J by 5 bases; unmatched bases: 9. The whole variable domain, remainder taken from reference TRBV9 and TRBJ2-5, is DSGVTQTPKHLITATGQRVTLRCSPRSGDLSVYWYQQSLDQGLQFLIQYYNGEERAKGNILERFSAQQFPDLHSELNLSSLELGDSALYFCASSVGPAGDLETQYFGPGTRLLVL.